The entry below describes one T cell receptor (beta chain). The germline CDR1 and CDR2 sequences are SGHAT and FQNNGV. V was clipped by 1 base and J by 2 bases, with 13 bases between them. The CDR3 is 16 residues long. This sample is part of a study of T-cell memory formation after mild COVID-19. In TCRdb, the 5' RACE reads were re-called with MiXCR into one record per CDR3 protein. The profile covers 300,000 to 400,000 distinct CDR3 sequences, with roughly an eighth appearing a single time and 22% taken by the ten largest. The material sequenced was PBMCs or a T cell subset sorted from them (not recorded which). The chain uses TRBV11-2 and TRBJ2-3, with D perhaps assigned TRBD1 or TRBD2 (6 bases each). This receptor was identified in a man between 18 and 29 years old who had mild COVID-19 (a few samples of this study predate the infection). Cell type and time point are not known. The CDR3 here is CASSLGRSGATDTQYF. The CDR3 coding sequence is TGTGCCAGCAGCTTAGGGAGGTCGGGGGCCACAGATACGCAGTATTTT.